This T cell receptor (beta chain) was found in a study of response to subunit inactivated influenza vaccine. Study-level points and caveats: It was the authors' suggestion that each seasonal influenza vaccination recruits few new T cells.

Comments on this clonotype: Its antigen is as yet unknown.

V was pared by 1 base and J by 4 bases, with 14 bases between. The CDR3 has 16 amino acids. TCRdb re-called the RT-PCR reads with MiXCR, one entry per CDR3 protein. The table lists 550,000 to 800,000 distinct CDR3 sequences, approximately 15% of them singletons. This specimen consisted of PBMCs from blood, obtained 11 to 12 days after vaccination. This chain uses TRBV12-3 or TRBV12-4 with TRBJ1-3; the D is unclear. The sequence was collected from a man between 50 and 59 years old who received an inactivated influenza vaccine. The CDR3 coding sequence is TGTGCCAGCAGTTTAGTTTACAGTTTGACGGGAAACACCATATATTTT. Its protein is CASSLVYSLTGNTIYF.